The sequence of this T cell receptor (beta chain) was determined in a study of T cells in Graves' hyperthyroidism and ophthalmopathy. Study in general: Initial diagnosis, before any treatment, was when peripheral blood was collected.

Authors of the study amplified TCR beta CDR3 regions from RNA transcripts. RT-PCR in the first round (using the HTBI primer set) targeted the TCR CDR3. TCRdb processed the multiplex PCR reads anew with MiXCR; each CDR3 protein has one entry. The table shows about 590,000 distinct CDR3 sequences, with 15% to 19% occurring only once. Exclusion criteria comprised uncontrolled infection, other autoimmune disease, pregnancy or lactation. PBMCs stemmed from 8.5 to 10 ml fresh peripheral blood. CDR1 and CDR2 from the germline V gene are LNHDA and SQIVND (reference sequence). The germline V and J ends were trimmed by 6 bases and 2 bases, with 11 bases remaining between them. The CDR3 consists of 14 residues.

This chain connects TRBV19 to TRBJ2-1; D unclear. The sequence derives from a woman aged 30 to 39 with Graves' hyperthyroidism. Material for sequencing was blood. The CDR3: CASSSARTYNEQFF. CDR3 nucleotides: TGTGCCAGTAGCAGCGCCCGGACCTACAATGAGCAGTTCTTC.